A single sample gave rise to the 23 T cell receptor beta chains below, sequenced in a study of T-cell reconstitution after alpha-beta-depleted transplantation in children. A library of TCRbeta sequences, prepared with unique molecular identifiers, was generated. A single record per CDR3 protein comes from TCRdb applying MiXCR to the PCR reads. The profile covers around 370,000 distinct CDR3 sequences, with approximately 10% appearing a single time and 2% to 3% taken by the ten largest. The specimen comprised PBMCs from the stem cell graft donor, sampled from the stem cell graft. The receptors were gathered from a human donor who donated a stem cell graft to a child with acute lymphoblastic leukemia.

Ten or more counts support this clonotype. This sequence joins TRBV10-3 and TRBJ2-1; 12 positions agree with TRBD1. The CDR3 covers 14 residues. The V and J ends lost 10 bases and 9 bases, in that order; junction bases with no gene match: 10. Germline CDR1 reads ENHRY; CDR2 reads SYGVKD. The CDR3 bases are TGTGCCACCCTTAGGGACAGGGGGCAGATTGAGCAGTTCTTC. Translating it yields CATLRDRGQIEQFF.

This chain connects TRBV27 to TRBJ2-7; TRBD2 matches at 8 bases. The V segment lost 0 bases and the J segment 3 bases; nucleotides outside the gene matches: 10. The length of the CDR3 is 17 residues. The V gene's germline CDR1 is MNHEY and CDR2 SMNVEV (reference sequence). CDR3 nucleotide sequence: TGTGCCAGCAGTTTATCCCTCAGCAAACTAGCGGTCTACGAGCAGTACTTC. Translation: CASSLSLSKLAVYEQYF.

CDR3: CASSEEAPLVERSYEQYF. For the CDR3, the DNA is TGTGCCAGCAGTGAAGAGGCCCCACTAGTGGAACGCTCCTACGAGCAGTACTTC. This chain uses TRBV2 with TRBJ2-7; D may be TRBD2 (5 bases). Germline CDR1 and CDR2: SNHLY and FYNNEI. The V end was cut by 1 base, the J end by 0 bases, with 19 bases between. The CDR3 sequence is 18 residues long.

Details on this clonotype: A read error may be the cause here, since a much bigger clone is one base away. The chain recombines TRBV12-3 or TRBV12-4 with TRBJ1-5; D is perhaps TRBD1 (6 bases). The length of the CDR3 is 14 residues. The V gene lost 7 bases and the J gene lost 3 bases, with 13 bases spanning the gap. The CDR3: CASIPTGTNQPQHF. CDR3 sequence (DNA): TGTGCCAGCATCCCAACAGGGACCAATCAGCCCCAGCATTTT.

The chain couples TRBV7-9 to TRBJ2-7; 8 bases map to TRBD2. The CDR3 is made up of 16 amino acids. V lost 5 bases and J lost 3; bases outside the gene matches: 12. Germline CDR1 is SEHNR and CDR2 is FQNEAQ (reference sequence). The CDR3 loop is CASSPVYSGIYYEQYF. CDR3 DNA: TGTGCCAGCAGCCCTGTATATAGCGGGATCTACTACGAGCAGTACTTC.

This clonotype has only a few counts. V usage is TRBV29-1 and J usage is TRBJ2-3; 13 nucleotides match TRBD2. J lost 3 bases, V lost 2 bases, and 8 bases had no gene match. CDR1 and CDR2 from the germline V gene are SQVTM and ANQGSEA. CDR3 size: 17 residues. The CDR3 spells CSVESPRTSGSTDTQYF. The CDR3 bases are TGCAGCGTTGAATCCCCCCGGACTAGCGGGAGTACAGATACGCAGTATTTT.

On this clonotype: At one boundary the junction diverges from the germline segment, which might be a read error. The chain is built from TRBV20-1 and TRBJ2-1; 14 positions agree with TRBD2. The CDR3 covers 17 residues. CDR1 and CDR2 from the germline V gene are DFQATT and SNEGSKA (reference sequence). The CDR3 bases are TGCTGTGCGGGGACTAGCGGGAGTGCAAGCTCCTACAATGAGCAGTTCTTC. Its translation is CCAGTSGSASSYNEQFF.

The chain is built from TRBV20-1 and TRBJ2-5; D may match TRBD1 or TRBD2 (5 bases each). Trimming pared 6 bases from V and 1 base from J, leaving 15 bases between. Germline loops: CDR1 DFQATT, CDR2 SNEGSKA (reference sequence). The CDR3 is made up of 14 amino acids. Here the CDR3 DNA reads TGCAGTGCCACCCGGGGCCAGTTCCAAGAGACCCAGTACTTC. This translates into CSATRGQFQETQYF.

There are a few counts of this clonotype. The CDR3: CASSGAAVPDTQYF. The CDR3 bases are TGTGCCAGCAGTGGGGCGGCGGTTCCTGATACGCAGTATTTT. The chain uses TRBV3-1 and TRBJ2-3; tentatively, D is TRBD1 (5 bases). The CDR3 extends over 14 amino acids. Trimming cost V 6 bases and J 6 bases, with 16 bases left between them. Germline assignment: CDR1 LGHDT and CDR2 YNNKEL (reference sequence).

The sample holds many counts of this clonotype. The chain recombines TRBV4-1 with TRBJ2-1; D possibly matches TRBD1 or TRBD2 (6 bases each). Trimming shortened V by 0 bases and J by 2 bases, and 11 bases separated the two germline ends. The CDR3 is 16 amino acids. Germline CDR1 is MGHRA and CDR2 is YSYEKL. CDR3 sequence reads: CASSQDHREAYNEQFF. CDR3 bases: TGCGCCAGCAGCCAAGATCACAGGGAGGCCTACAATGAGCAGTTCTTC.

This chain joins TRBV5-1 and TRBJ2-2; weak D call: TRBD2 (5 bases). The germline V gene encodes CDR1 SGHRS and CDR2 YFSETQ. The CDR3 is made up of 17 amino acids. V shed 1 base and J shed 3 bases, with 16 bases lying between them. CDR3 DNA: TGCGCCAGCAGCTTGTCGTTAGCGACAACCTACACCGGGGAGCTGTTTTTT. Translation gives CASSLSLATTYTGELFF.

This clonotype was counted many times. This chain connects TRBV28 to TRBJ2-7, with 12 bases lining up with TRBD2. The CDR3 is 17 residues long. From germline, CDR1 is MDHEN and CDR2 SYDVKM. Losses at the gene ends were 3 bases for V and 7 bases for J; bases not matched to a gene: 13. The CDR3 protein is CASSFSPRLAGVIEQYF. CDR3 coding DNA: TGTGCCAGCAGTTTTTCTCCTCGACTAGCGGGAGTAATAGAGCAGTACTTC.

The sample holds many counts of this clonotype. The gene calls are TRBV7-2 and TRBJ2-3; the match to TRBD2 covers 7 bases. The V gene's germline CDR1 is SGHTA and CDR2 FQGNSA. J was trimmed by 6 bases and V by 0 bases; bases with no gene match: 3. This CDR3 contains 14 residues. In DNA form, the CDR3 reads TGTGCCAGCAGCTTAGCGGGAGGGTCGGATACGCAGTATTTT. Translated: CASSLAGGSDTQYF.

The J gene is TRBJ2-1, the V gene TRBV7-3; 9 bases match TRBD1. The germline gives CDR1 SGHTA, CDR2 FQGTGA. Trimming at V came to 3 bases and at J to 8 bases, leaving 14 bases not matched to a gene. This CDR3 comprises 17 residues. The CDR3 DNA reads as TGTGCCAGCAGCTTGCCCCTCTCGGGACAGGGAATAGATGAGCAGTTCTTC. As protein: CASSLPLSGQGIDEQFF.

The gene calls are TRBV7-9 and TRBJ2-1; D not resolved. Germline V gives CDR1 SEHNR, CDR2 FQNEAQ (reference sequence). V was clipped by 1 base and J by 6 bases, with 7 bases between them. This CDR3 comprises 13 residues. The CDR3 region is CASSLGTVNEQFF. CDR3 DNA: TGTGCCAGCAGCTTAGGTACGGTCAATGAGCAGTTCTTC.

This clonotype was seen more than once but under ten times. This chain joins TRBV11-3 and TRBJ2-3; D may match TRBD1 or TRBD2 (5 bases each). V lost 4 bases and J 6 bases, leaving 14 bases between the germline ends. Germline V gene data show CDR1 as SGHNT and CDR2 as YENEEA. The CDR3 is made up of 14 amino acids. Here the CDR3 DNA reads TGTGCCAGCAGCTCTCAGACTGGGACGGATACGCAGTATTTT. Translated, it gives CASSSQTGTDTQYF.

Remarks on this clonotype: Germline is not matched at one junction end, which may reflect a read error. V usage is TRBV20-1 and J usage is TRBJ1-4; the match to TRBD1 covers 8 bases. The CDR3 consists of 16 residues. Germline CDR1 and CDR2: DFQATT and SNEGSKA (reference sequence). The CDR3 sequence: CCATDRGASTNEKLFF. CDR3 sequence (DNA): TGCTGTGCTACCGACAGGGGAGCCTCAACTAATGAAAAACTGTTTTTT.

The chain joins TRBV20-1 to TRBJ2-5; no reliable D call. Germline values: CDR1 DFQATT, CDR2 SNEGSKA (reference sequence). The CDR3 has 11 amino acids. CDR3 coding DNA: TGCAGCCCCGAGGAGCAAGAGACCCAGTACTTC. It codes for CSPEEQETQYF.

The table lists this clonotype with a few counts. The rearrangement links TRBV7-9 to TRBJ2-3, with D unresolved. The CDR3 has 16 residues. Between the trimmed V and J ends, which lost 5 bases and 4 bases, there was a span of 19 bases. The germline V gene has CDR1 SEHNR and CDR2 FQNEAQ (reference sequence). The CDR3 DNA is TGTGCCAGCAGCGCCCCCGGCATAAGGTGGTCAGATACGCAGTATTTT. Protein: CASSAPGIRWSDTQYF.

The rearrangement joins TRBV2 to TRBJ1-1; the match to TRBD1 covers 9 bases. V trimming: 7 bases; J trimming: 4 bases; junction bases outside the gene matches: 7. Per the germline V gene, CDR1 is SNHLY and CDR2 is FYNNEI. The CDR3 has 14 amino acids. The CDR3 is CASTRTGDLTEAFF. In DNA, the CDR3 is TGTGCCAGCACTAGGACAGGGGACCTCACTGAAGCTTTCTTT.

This clonotype was counted ten times or more. This chain connects TRBV20-1 to TRBJ2-3, with D tentatively TRBD2 (6 bases). CDR3 length equals 15 residues. Germline CDR1 DFQATT, CDR2 SNEGSKA (reference sequence). V lost 4 bases and J lost 2, with 16 bases in between. This chain's CDR3 is CSANVRRALTDTQYF. The CDR3 coding sequence is TGCAGTGCTAACGTCCGGAGGGCCCTCACAGATACGCAGTATTTT.

The chain carries TRBV19 and TRBJ2-7, with 12 bases lining up with TRBD1. The germline V gene encodes CDR1 LNHDA and CDR2 SQIVND (reference sequence). V shed 5 bases and J 4 bases; nucleotides not matched to a gene: 6. The CDR3 spans 15 residues. The DNA of the CDR3 is TGTGCCAGTAGTCCGGGACAGGGGGCTATTTACGAGCAGTACTTC. Encoded protein: CASSPGQGAIYEQYF.

This clonotype showed up many times. The chain's CDR3 is CASSLRASYQETQYF. The CDR3 DNA follows: TGTGCCAGCAGCTTGCGAGCGTCCTACCAAGAGACCCAGTACTTC. The chain combines TRBV5-6 with TRBJ2-5; no clear D. Trimming took 1 base from V and 0 from J, leaving 10 bases between them. The CDR3 runs 15 residues. The germline gives CDR1 SGHDT, CDR2 YYEEEE. Complete variable domain (other parts from reference TRBV5-6 and TRBJ2-5): DAGVTQSPTHLIKTRGQQVTLRCSPKSGHDTVSWYQQALGQGPQFIFQYYEEEERQRGNFPDRFSGHQFPNYSSELNVNALLLGDSALYLCASSLRASYQETQYFGPGTRLLVL.